The 7 T cell receptor beta chains in this list originate from one sample, sequenced in a study of spatial heterogeneity in lung cancer (dated by TCRdb to between 2017 and 2020). Library preparation used 5' RACE. TCRdb shows the sequencer as NextSeq 500. TCRdb ran its own pipeline on the public reads, namely fastp trimming at Q25 and MiXCR clone calling, and kept in-frame beta chains. Each entry is one CDR3 protein sequence, shown with its most common DNA and genes. The sample table shows some 70,000 distinct CDR3 sequences, and about 14% are seen once. The ten biggest clones cover 6.5% to 8.5% of the sample. This specimen's time point label, per the study, means: sample taken at primary tumor resection. TCR sequencing used whole RNA extracted from tumor and nontumor lung tissue, or from cryopreserved PBMC samples, without cell sorting. The sample here was PBMCs, taken at surgery. Receptors were obtained from a male donor with early-stage non-small cell lung cancer.

A few counts support this clonotype. V gene TRBV4-2 combines with J gene TRBJ2-7; perhaps TRBD2 as D (8 bases). This CDR3 spans 15 amino acids. Germline V gene lookup returns CDR1 LGHNA and CDR2 YNFKEQ. Trimming took 0 bases from V and 6 from J, leaving 15 bases between them. The CDR3 is CASSQDPREGAEQYF. DNA for the CDR3: TGTGCCAGCAGCCAAGATCCCCGGGAGGGGGCCGAGCAGTACTTC.

This clonotype was detected many times. The rearrangement joins TRBV29-1 to TRBJ2-2, with TRBD2 matching over 8 bases. From germline, CDR1 is SQVTM and CDR2 ANQGSEA. This CDR3 is 13 amino acids long. With 5 bases clipped from V and 7 bases from J, the junction kept 6 bases outside the gene matches. As DNA, the CDR3 is TGCAGCGTTCGGGAGGGTTCAAGCGGGGAGCTGTTTTTT. The encoded protein is CSVREGSSGELFF.

Many counts were recorded for this clonotype. V is TRBV5-1 and J is TRBJ2-2, with 8 nucleotides matching TRBD2. After removal of 4 bases from V and 8 bases from J, the junction contained 13 bases not matched to a gene. The germline V gene encodes CDR1 SGHRS and CDR2 YFSETQ. CDR3 length equals 16 residues. The CDR3 DNA is TGCGCCAGCAGCCCTCCGGGACTAGGGCATGTAGGGGAGCTGTTTTTT. Translated, it gives CASSPPGLGHVGELFF.

This clonotype was seen repeatedly, ten times or more. This chain connects TRBV12-3 or TRBV12-4 to TRBJ1-2; possible D gene TRBD1, 6 bases. Trimming stripped 4 bases from V and 4 bases from J, with 10 bases between. CDR3 length equals 13 residues. Written as DNA, the CDR3 is TGTGCCAGCAGTTCTATGACAGGCTATGGCTACACCTTC. It yields the protein CASSSMTGYGYTF.

This clonotype was counted a few times. V and J are TRBV5-4 and TRBJ2-1; D unclear. CDR3 length: 15 residues. Germline CDR1 SGHNT, CDR2 YYREEE (reference sequence). The V end was cut by 0 bases, the J end by 0 bases, with 7 bases between. In DNA form, the CDR3 reads TGTGCCAGCAGCTTGGACTTCAACTCCTACAATGAGCAGTTCTTC. Translated, it gives CASSLDFNSYNEQFF.

This clonotype has only a few counts. V usage is TRBV3-1 and J usage is TRBJ2-7; possibly TRBD1 for D (5 bases). Germline V lookup: CDR1 LGHDT, CDR2 YNNKEL (reference sequence). The CDR3 has 13 amino acids. Trimming left V 1 base short and J 6 bases short, with 10 bases between. The CDR3 loop is CASSQVRQTEQYF. The CDR3 nucleotides are TGTGCCAGCAGCCAAGTAAGACAGACCGAGCAGTACTTC.

There are a few counts of this clonotype. This chain links TRBV18 with TRBJ2-3; TRBD2 is a possible D gene (5 bases). CDR3 size: 16 residues. V was cut by 6 bases and J by 6 bases, with 22 bases left in between. The V gene's germline CDR1 is KGHSH and CDR2 LQKENI. CDR3 bases: TGTGCCAGCTCCCCTGGACGGGGTAGCGAGTGGGATACGCAGTATTTT. It encodes CASSPGRGSEWDTQYF.